The rows below give T cell receptor beta chains drawn from one sample of a study of blood T cell repertoires in COVID-19. TCRdb's table, derived via immunoSEQ multiplex PCR, lists solely in-frame clones and lacks some. The sample shows 85,000 to 120,000 clones, around 75% of them seen only once. The sequenced material came from peripheral blood. These receptors came from a human donor with acute or convalescent COVID-19. The donor label of this sample is uncertain. The CDR3 runs from the conserved cysteine through the conserved F or W. A D gene is named only where the DNA matches it firmly. Clone size appears in some rows only: once, few, many, or a class for an expanded clone.

j_call d_call clone_size v_call cdr3_nt cdr3_aa
TRBJ1-1 - few TRBV7-9 TGTGCCAGCAGCTTAAGTCAGGGGAACACTGAAGCTTTCTTT CASSLSQGNTEAFF
TRBJ1-6 - - TRBV7-2 TGTGCCAGCAGCTTCGGGGGGGGGTCACCCCTCCACTTT CASSFGGGSPLHF
TRBJ2-2 TRBD2 - TRBV11-3 TGTGCCAGCAGCTCACCGGGACTAGTTACCGGGGAGCTGTTTTTT CASSSPGLVTGELFF
TRBJ1-2 TRBD1 - TRBV6-6 TGTGCCAGCAGTGTGACAGGGACTGGCTACACCTTC CASSVTGTGYTF
TRBJ2-3 TRBD2 - TRBV2 TGTGCCAGCATCCGGGGGGATAGCACAGATACGCAGTATTTT CASIRGDSTDTQYF
TRBJ1-2 - - TRBV25-1 TGTGCCAGCAGTGAGTGGCAGACGACCAGGGCCACCTTC CASSEWQTTRATF
TRBJ2-1 TRBD2 few TRBV6-6 TGTGCCAGCCGGGACTATGGGAATGAGCAGTTCTTC CASRDYGNEQFF
TRBJ2-1 - - TRBV29-1 TGCAGCGTCCTCCTTTCGTGGGGGGGCGGGAATGAGCAGTTCTTC CSVLLSWGGGNEQFF
TRBJ2-5 - - TRBV18 TGTGCCAGCTCACCGCCGTGGGAGCAAGAGACCCAGTACTTC CASSPPWEQETQYF
TRBJ1-4 - few TRBV7-5 TGTGCCAGAAGCTCCCCCCGGAGATTTAGGCGGGGGCTAAATGAAAAACTGTTTTTT CARSSPRRFRRGLNEKLFF
TRBJ1-5 TRBD1 once TRBV5-6 TGTGCCAGCAGCTTGTGGGACAGGACCCAGCCCCAGCATTTT CASSLWDRTQPQHF
TRBJ1-3 - - TRBV5-8 TGTGCCAGCAGCTTGGCCGGCAGGGGAAGTGGAAACACCATATATTTT CASSLAGRGSGNTIYF
TRBJ1-3 TRBD1 few TRBV15 TGTGCCACCAAGAACGACAGGGGTGGAAACACCATATATTTT CATKNDRGGNTIYF
TRBJ2-1 TRBD2 few TRBV7-9 TGTGCCAGCAGCTACGTACCGGGACTAGCACCTAATGAGCAGTTCTTC CASSYVPGLAPNEQFF
TRBJ2-5 TRBD2 - TRBV2 TGTGCCAGCACCAGGACCCTAGCGGGGAAAGAGACCCAGTACTTC CASTRTLAGKETQYF
TRBJ1-5 - - TRBV28 TGTGCCAGTACACTGGGTGGGGGGAATCAGCCCCAGCATTTT CASTLGGGNQPQHF
TRBJ2-6 TRBD2 - TRBV7-8 TGTGCCAGCAGCTCCTCCGGGGGGACTGGGGCCAACGTCCTGACTTTC CASSSSGGTGANVLTF
TRBJ2-1 - - TRBV7-9 TGTGCCAGCAGCCCGGGATTTTCACTGAGCTCCTACAATGAGCAGTTCTTC CASSPGFSLSSYNEQFF
TRBJ1-2 TRBD1 - TRBV5-1 TGCGCCAGCAGCGTGGGACAGACTAACTATGGCTACACCTTC CASSVGQTNYGYTF
TRBJ2-3 TRBD2 few TRBV9 TGTGCCAGCAGCGTGGGCCCGGGACTAGCGGGGGGGCGGAGCACAGATACGCAGTATTTT CASSVGPGLAGGRSTDTQYF
TRBJ2-3 - - TRBV5-1 TGCGCCAGCAGCCCCCGCCCTAACACAGATACGCAGTATTTT CASSPRPNTDTQYF
TRBJ2-3 TRBD2 - TRBV5-6 TGTGCCAGCAGCTCACAAGCGGGGACGCAGTATTTT CASSSQAGTQYF
TRBJ2-3 - few TRBV6-5 TGTGCCAGCAGACCCAAGACAGGCCCCACAGATACGCAGTATTTT CASRPKTGPTDTQYF
TRBJ2-3 TRBD1 - TRBV4-1 TGCGCCAGCAGCCTACTGCCCACGGGACAGGGGGGAGATACGCAGTATTTT CASSLLPTGQGGDTQYF
TRBJ2-4 TRBD2 - TRBV19 TGTGCCAGTAGTATATCCCTGACTAGCGGGGGGGTATACTTC CASSISLTSGGVYF
TRBJ1-5 - - TRBV12-3/TRBV12-4 TGTGCCAGCAGTTTTTTAAATCAGCCCCAGCATTTT CASSFLNQPQHF
TRBJ2-3 TRBD2 few TRBV30 TGTGCCTCTCCTAGCGGGGGAGGGGATACGCAGTATTTT CASPSGGGDTQYF
TRBJ1-2 - - TRBV20-1 TGCAGTACGAGTAACTATGGCTACACCTTC CSTSNYGYTF
TRBJ2-6 TRBD2 - TRBV7-2 TGTGCCAGCAGCCCCGGGGAGCGGGGGCGATACTCTGGGGCCAACGTCCTGACTTTC CASSPGERGRYSGANVLTF
TRBJ1-6 - - TRBV28 TGTGCCAGCAGTGCCCGGACAGATGGGGGCTTCACCCTCCACTTT CASSARTDGGFTLHF
TRBJ1-1 TRBD1 few TRBV10-1 TGCGCCAGCAGCCCCTGGGGGACAGGGGAAGGAAAGGGTGAAGCTTTCTTT CASSPWGTGEGKGEAFF
TRBJ1-1 - - TRBV11-2 TGTGCCAGCAGCGTGCAGCTCAAGGGGACTGAAGCTTTCTTT CASSVQLKGTEAFF
TRBJ1-1 - few TRBV7-6 TGTGCCAGCAGCTTAGCGGTGGGGGGAAGCACTGAAGCTTTCTTT CASSLAVGGSTEAFF
TRBJ2-1 - few TRBV15 TGTGCCACCAGCACCCGGAGCAATCGGGGGAACAATGAGCAGTTCTTC CATSTRSNRGNNEQFF
TRBJ2-4 - - TRBV10-3 TGTGCCATCAGTGAGACGTCCCAGGGAGGCAAAAACATTCAGTACTTC CAISETSQGGKNIQYF
TRBJ2-6 - - TRBV4-1 TGCGCCAGCAGCCAGGGCAGCCGAGCTTTTTCTGGGGCCAACGTCCTGACTTTC CASSQGSRAFSGANVLTF
TRBJ2-5 - - TRBV5-4 TGTGCCAGCAGCCGTGGCCCGCTGGAGACCCAGTACTTC CASSRGPLETQYF
TRBJ2-2 - many TRBV19 TGTGCCAGTAGTATATCTAGCGTGAACACCGGGGAGCTGTTTTTT CASSISSVNTGELFF
TRBJ1-5 TRBD1 - TRBV20-1 TGCAGTGCTAGTACCGGGACAGGGAAGCGTCAGCCCCAGCATTTT CSASTGTGKRQPQHF
TRBJ1-1 - few TRBV19 TGTGCCAGTAGTAAGGGGGTGGAGTACACTGAAGCTTTCTTT CASSKGVEYTEAFF